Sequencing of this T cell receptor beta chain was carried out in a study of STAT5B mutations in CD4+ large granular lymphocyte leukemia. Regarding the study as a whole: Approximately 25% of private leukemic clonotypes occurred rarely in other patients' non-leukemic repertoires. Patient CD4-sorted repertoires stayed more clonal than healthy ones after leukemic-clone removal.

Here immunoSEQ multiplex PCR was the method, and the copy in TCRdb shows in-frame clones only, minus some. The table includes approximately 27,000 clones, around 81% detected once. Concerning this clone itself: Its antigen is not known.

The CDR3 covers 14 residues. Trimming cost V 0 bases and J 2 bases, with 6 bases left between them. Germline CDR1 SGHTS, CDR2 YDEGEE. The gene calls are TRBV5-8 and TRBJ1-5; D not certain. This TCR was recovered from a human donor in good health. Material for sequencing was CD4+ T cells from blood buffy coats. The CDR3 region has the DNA TGTGCCAGCAGCTTGGACGGGGGCAATCAGCCCCAGCATTTT. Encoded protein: CASSLDGGNQPQHF.